Below, 22 T cell receptor beta chains from the same sample are listed, as sequenced in a study of cytomegalovirus exposure and HLA in healthy donors. In the PCR, 60 Vbeta and 13 Jbeta primers were used. Sequencing was performed with immunoSEQ multiplex PCR; in TCRdb, only in-frame clones are kept and a portion is missing. Here the sample spans about 100,000 clones, around 60% being singletons. The sample was PBMCs. Receptors were obtained from a man aged 25-40 years in good health and CMV-seropositive.

The chain couples TRBV27 to TRBJ2-1; 12 bases map to TRBD2. Germline values: CDR1 MNHEY, CDR2 SMNVEV (reference sequence). Trimming took 5 bases from V and 10 from J; bases not matched to a gene: 15. The CDR3 has 17 residues. For the CDR3, the DNA is TGTGCCAGCAGTCCGAACCCCCGAGCTAGCGGGGGGGCGGAGCAGTTCTTC. Protein product: CASSPNPRASGGAEQFF.

The V and J genes are TRBV7-2 and TRBJ2-7, with D tentatively TRBD1 (5 bases). The CDR3 contains 16 residues. The germline V gene encodes CDR1 SGHTA and CDR2 FQGNSA. V shed 0 bases and J shed 0 bases, with 12 bases lying between them. CDR3 region: CASSLAVGASSYEQYF. The DNA of the CDR3 is TGTGCCAGCAGCTTAGCGGTAGGGGCGAGCTCCTACGAGCAGTACTTC. Complete variable domain (other parts from reference TRBV7-2 and TRBJ2-7): GAGVSQSPSNKVTEKGKDVELRCDPISGHTALYWYRQSLGQGLEFLIYFQGNSAPDKSGLPSDRFSAERTGGSVSTLTIQRTQQEDSAVYLCASSLAVGASSYEQYFGPGTRLTVT.

A word on this clone: This same CDR3 is encoded by further DNA sequences in the sample. The chain uses TRBV2 and TRBJ2-3, with 9 bases aligning to TRBD2. V shed 2 bases and J 0 bases; nucleotides not matched to a gene: 3. Germline values: CDR1 SNHLY, CDR2 FYNNEI. This CDR3 is 16 amino acids long. The CDR3 bases are TGTGCCAGCAGTGAAAATGCGGGGGGGAGCACAGATACGCAGTATTTT. Translated: CASSENAGGSTDTQYF.

The V call is TRBV11-2, the J call TRBJ2-3, with 9 bases aligning to TRBD2. Germline V gene lookup returns CDR1 SGHAT and CDR2 FQNNGV. With V trimmed by 5 bases and J by 6 bases, 9 bases remained unmatched. CDR3 length: 15 residues. CDR3 protein: CASSPEFSGGDTQYF. CDR3 in DNA: TGTGCCAGCAGCCCCGAATTTAGCGGGGGTGATACGCAGTATTTT.

This clone was detected only a few times. This rearrangement joins TRBV5-1 to TRBJ2-7; the D gene is possibly TRBD2 (6 bases). This CDR3 is 14 amino acids long. Germline V gene lookup returns CDR1 SGHRS and CDR2 YFSETQ. Trimming left V 1 base short and J 3 bases short, with 11 bases between. CDR3 bases: TGCGCCAGCAGCTTGAGTGGCGGGGTCTACGAGCAGTACTTC. Its protein is CASSLSGGVYEQYF.

The V gene is TRBV2, the J gene TRBJ2-1, with a possible D match to TRBD2 (6 bases). This CDR3 region has 13 residues. Germline V gene lookup returns CDR1 SNHLY and CDR2 FYNNEI. V shed 5 bases and J shed 10 bases, with 15 bases lying between them. The CDR3 bases are TGTGCCAGCAGTTTGACTAGTTTGGGCGAGCAGTTCTTC. This encodes CASSLTSLGEQFF. Complete variable domain (other parts from reference TRBV2 and TRBJ2-1): EPEVTQTPSHQVTQMGQEVILRCVPISNHLYFYWYRQILGQKVEFLVSFYNNEISEKSEIFDDQFSVERPDGSNFTLKIRSTKLEDSAMYFCASSLTSLGEQFFGPGTRLTVL.

The chain links TRBV9 to TRBJ2-5; 7 positions agree with TRBD2. V was clipped by 3 bases and J by 1 base; unmatched bases: 3. The V gene's germline CDR1 is SGDLS and CDR2 YYNGEE. The CDR3 covers 14 residues. The CDR3 protein is CASSAGLSQETQYF. The CDR3 bases are TGTGCCAGCAGCGCGGGACTAAGCCAAGAGACCCAGTACTTC. Full variable domain (rest looked up from reference TRBV9 and TRBJ2-5): DSGVTQTPKHLITATGQRVTLRCSPRSGDLSVYWYQQSLDQGLQFLIQYYNGEERAKGNILERFSAQQFPDLHSELNLSSLELGDSALYFCASSAGLSQETQYFGPGTRLLVL.

DNA for the CDR3: TGCGCCAGCAGCCTCCAGGGGACAGGGAATGAAAAACTGTTTTTT. Translating it yields CASSLQGTGNEKLFF. This chain uses TRBV4-1 with TRBJ1-4, with 9 bases identical to TRBD1. The trim removed 4 bases at V and 5 bases at J, leaving 5 bases unmatched. Looked up from germline, CDR1 is MGHRA and CDR2 is YSYEKL. This CDR3 has 15 residues.

The DNA of the CDR3 is TGTGCCAGCAGCGTAGGGTTAGCGGATAGCACAGATACGCAGTATTTT. As protein: CASSVGLADSTDTQYF. The chain recombines TRBV9 with TRBJ2-3; tentatively, D is TRBD2 (6 bases). The V end was cut by 0 bases, the J end by 0 bases, with 11 bases between. The CDR3 consists of 16 residues. Germline CDR1 SGDLS, CDR2 YYNGEE.

The gene calls are TRBV6-4 and TRBJ2-2, with 9 positions matching TRBD1. The CDR3 is made up of 12 amino acids. J lost 6 bases, V lost 10 bases, and 3 bases had no gene match. The germline V gene encodes CDR1 MRHNA and CDR2 SNTAGT. CDR3 in amino acids: CATRTGAGELFF. DNA for the CDR3: TGTGCCACCAGGACAGGGGCCGGGGAGCTGTTTTTT.

The chain combines TRBV19 with TRBJ1-5, with a possible D match to TRBD1 (5 bases). CDR3 length equals 14 residues. Trimming removed 8 bases at V and 1 base at J, with 12 bases between. CDR1 LNHDA and CDR2 SQIVND come from the germline V gene (reference sequence). CDR3 sequence: CASQWQGSNQPQHF. CDR3 DNA: TGTGCCAGTCAGTGGCAGGGCAGCAATCAGCCCCAGCATTTT.

This clone appeared once. The chain is built from TRBV4-1 and TRBJ1-5, with 8 bases identical to TRBD1. The CDR3 sequence is 15 residues long. The V and J ends lost 3 bases and 1 base, in that order; junction bases with no gene match: 2. From germline, CDR1 is MGHRA and CDR2 YSYEKL. CDR3 amino acids: CASSQRQGSNQPQHF. The CDR3 nucleotides read TGCGCCAGCAGCCAGAGACAGGGGAGCAATCAGCCCCAGCATTTT.

The rearrangement joins TRBV16 to TRBJ1-2, with TRBD1 matching over 8 bases. The CDR3 runs to 13 residues. Germline V gene sequence: CDR1 KGHSY, CDR2 FQNENV. Trimming cost V 4 bases and J 4 bases; bases outside gene matches: 2. In DNA form, the CDR3 reads TGTGCCAGCAGCCCCGACAGGGGCTATGGCTACACCTTC. It codes for CASSPDRGYGYTF.

The chain uses TRBV5-6 and TRBJ2-5, with 8 positions matching TRBD2. The CDR3 length is 14 residues. Germline V gene sequence: CDR1 SGHDT, CDR2 YYEEEE. The J segment lost 2 bases and the V segment lost 6 bases, leaving 6 bases of the junction unmatched. The CDR3 region is CASNNPGGQETQYF. CDR3 DNA: TGTGCCAGCAACAATCCGGGGGGGCAAGAGACCCAGTACTTC.

This chain uses TRBV5-1 with TRBJ1-2; D uncertain. Germline-derived CDR1 and CDR2 are SGHRS and YFSETQ. V lost 0 bases to trimming and J lost 5 bases, with 8 bases between them. This CDR3 comprises 13 residues. CDR3 residues: CASSLETIYGYTF. CDR3 bases: TGCGCCAGCAGCTTGGAGACAATTTATGGCTACACCTTC.

V is TRBV5-1 and J is TRBJ2-2, with D uncertain. Trimming cost V 0 bases and J 8 bases, with 2 bases left between them. Germline V gene data show CDR1 as SGHRS and CDR2 as YFSETQ. CDR3 length equals 11 residues. The CDR3 loop is CASSLAGELFF. The DNA of the CDR3 is TGCGCCAGCAGCTTGGCGGGGGAGCTGTTTTTT.

CDR3 nucleotide sequence: TGTGCCAGCAGCTCCCGGGACAGGGACCAGCGGGGGCCGATTGCGAACACCGGGGAGCTGTTTTTT. It yields the protein CASSSRDRDQRGPIANTGELFF. The chain recombines TRBV12-1 with TRBJ2-2; TRBD1 is taken as the D call from the table, unchecked against the DNA. TRBV12-1 is classified as a pseudogene. The CDR3 has 22 amino acids.

The count of this clone is one. This sequence joins TRBV13 and TRBJ2-7; D is possibly TRBD2 (6 bases). The germline CDR1 and CDR2 sequences are PRHDT and FYEKMQ (reference sequence). V lost 0 bases and J lost 4, with 10 bases in between. The CDR3 extends over 14 amino acids. The CDR3 sequence is CASSLGLARYEQYF. The CDR3 bases are TGTGCCAGCAGCTTAGGACTAGCCAGATACGAGCAGTACTTC.

V and J are TRBV5-4 and TRBJ1-1; TRBD1 might be the D (5 bases). This CDR3 has 14 residues. The V gene's germline CDR1 is SGHNT and CDR2 YYREEE (reference sequence). V lost 0 bases and J lost 3, with 9 bases in between. The CDR3 nucleotides read TGTGCCAGCAGCTTGGACCTCAGGGACACTGAAGCTTTCTTT. It is translated as CASSLDLRDTEAFF.

The V gene is TRBV28, the J gene TRBJ2-2; D remains ambiguous. The CDR3 is 16 residues long. Germline-derived CDR1 and CDR2 are MDHEN and SYDVKM. V gave up 5 bases and J gave up 4 bases, with 17 bases separating them. The CDR3 DNA reads as TGTGCCAGCAGTAGTGCCACTCTGATGTCCACCGGGGAGCTGTTTTTT. This sequence encodes CASSSATLMSTGELFF.

The chain has TRBV4-1 and TRBJ2-6; D is ambiguous. The CDR3 has 15 residues. The germline V and J ends were trimmed by 0 bases and 0 bases, with 3 bases remaining between them. Per germline, CDR1 MGHRA and CDR2 YSYEKL. The CDR3 loop reads CASSQDRSGANVLTF. The CDR3, as DNA: TGCGCCAGCAGCCAAGATCGCTCTGGGGCCAACGTCCTGACTTTC.

This clone was counted only a few times. This chain uses TRBV18 with TRBJ2-7; 7 nucleotides agree with TRBD1. Germline CDR1 and CDR2: KGHSH and LQKENI. This CDR3 contains 15 residues. The trim removed 4 bases at V and 3 bases at J, leaving 9 bases unmatched. The CDR3 sequence: CASSLARTGYYEQYF. Written as DNA, the CDR3 is TGTGCCAGCTCACTCGCCCGGACAGGATACTACGAGCAGTACTTC.